These T cell receptor beta chains were read from a single sample in a study of blood T cell repertoires in COVID-19. The table came from immunoSEQ multiplex PCR; TCRdb's copy has only in-frame clones and leaves some out. The sample yields more than 110,000 clones, about 75% seen once. Material: PBMCs or T cells enriched from blood (not recorded which). The receptors here all came from a woman aged 45-65 years who had recovered from COVID-19. Both conserved end residues are part of each CDR3. The D gene is left open where the match is weak. Not all rows give a size; the values are once, few, many and, for expanded clones, a class.

>-|TRBJ2-2|TRBD2|TRBV3-1/TRBV3-2
TGTGCCAGCAGCCACGGGACTAGCGGAACCGGGACCGGGGAGCTGTTTTTT
CASSHGTSGTGTGELFF
>-|TRBJ2-1|TRBD2|TRBV5-1
TGCGCCAGCAGCTTGGAGGGGACTAGCGGTTACAATGAGCAGTTCTTC
CASSLEGTSGYNEQFF
>-|TRBJ2-3|TRBD2|TRBV19
TGTGCCAGTAGTATGCTTCTAGCGGGAGAAGATACGCAGTATTTT
CASSMLLAGEDTQYF
>-|TRBJ1-1|TRBD1|TRBV3-1/TRBV3-2
TGTGCCAGCTGGGGACAGGGTTTCTCTGAAGCTTTCTTT
CASWGQGFSEAFF
>few|TRBJ1-1|-|TRBV30
TGTGCCTGGGAAGTCGGGGGCACTGAAGCTTTCTTT
CAWEVGGTEAFF
>many|TRBJ1-5|TRBD1|TRBV10-2
TGCGCCAGCAGTGAGAGAACAGGGGGTAATCAGCCCCAGCATTTT
CASSERTGGNQPQHF
>-|TRBJ1-2|TRBD1|TRBV9
TGTGCCAGCTCGTCGTGGACAGGGGAAAACTATGGCTACACCTTC
CASSSWTGENYGYTF
>-|TRBJ1-3|-|TRBV9
TGTGCCAGCAGCGTAGGTAAAGGCGCCCGGAGCTCTGGAAACACCATATATTTT
CASSVGKGARSSGNTIYF
>-|TRBJ2-1|TRBD2|TRBV9
TGTGCCAGCAGCCCCCGAGCGGGGGGGTACAATGAGCAGTTCTTC
CASSPRAGGYNEQFF
>-|TRBJ1-1|TRBD1|TRBV6-5
TGTGCCAGCAGTTACGGGACAGGGGGAAGGGCTGAAGCTTTCTTT
CASSYGTGGRAEAFF
>-|TRBJ2-7|TRBD2|TRBV27
TGTGCCAGCAGTTGGGGGGGAAGCTACGAGCAGTACTTC
CASSWGGSYEQYF
>-|TRBJ1-6|TRBD1|TRBV11-1
TGTGCCAGCAGCTTCAGGGGGCCTAATTCACCCCTCCACTTT
CASSFRGPNSPLHF
>-|TRBJ2-3|-|TRBV11-2
TGTGCCAGCAGCTTCCGAGATACGCAGTATTTT
CASSFRDTQYF
>-|TRBJ1-2|-|TRBV10-3
TGTGCCATCAGACACACAGGGCGGGTAGATGGCTACACCTTC
CAIRHTGRVDGYTF
>-|TRBJ1-4|-|TRBV19
TGTGCCAGTAGTTCCCCGGGACTTTTTAACGATGAAAAACTGTTTTTT
CASSSPGLFNDEKLFF
>-|TRBJ1-2|TRBD1|TRBV9
TGTGCCAGCAGCGGTGACAGGGATTTCTATGGCTACACCTTC
CASSGDRDFYGYTF
>-|TRBJ1-1|-|TRBV27
TGTGCCAGCAGCTTACCCGGGAGGGGAACTGAAGCTTTCTTT
CASSLPGRGTEAFF
>few|TRBJ1-1|-|TRBV19
TGTGCCAGTTCACCCAATCGGTTGAACACTGAAGCTTTCTTT
CASSPNRLNTEAFF
>-|TRBJ2-1|TRBD2|TRBV3-1/TRBV3-2
TGTGCCAGCAGCCAAGGATGGGCGGGAGACTACAATGAGCAGTTCTTC
CASSQGWAGDYNEQFF
>once|TRBJ2-3|TRBD2|TRBV6-5
TGTGCCAGCGTGCGGGGGGCCAGCACAGATACGCAGTATTTT
CASVRGASTDTQYF
>-|TRBJ2-1|-|TRBV30
TGTGCCTGGGTAGCGAAGAGCTCCTACAATGAGCAGTTCTTC
CAWVAKSSYNEQFF
>-|TRBJ2-1|-|TRBV11-3
TGTGCCAGCAGCCTGGGGGGGCTTGGTTACAATGAGCAGTTCTTC
CASSLGGLGYNEQFF
>-|TRBJ1-5|TRBD1|TRBV7-2
TGTGCCAGCAGCTGGACAGGGAATGGCGATCAGCCCCAGCATTTT
CASSWTGNGDQPQHF
>-|TRBJ2-1|TRBD2|TRBV7-3
TGTGCCAGCAGCCCCACTAGCGGGGGGGCCCGAAATGAGCAGTTCTTC
CASSPTSGGARNEQFF
>-|TRBJ1-2|TRBD1|TRBV4-1
TGCGCCAGCAGCCGACAGGAACAGGGGGCATCTGGCTACACCTTC
CASSRQEQGASGYTF
>-|TRBJ1-4|-|TRBV27
TGTGCCAGCAGTTTAAGTCGGACAGTACGTGAAAAACTGTTTTTT
CASSLSRTVREKLFF
>-|TRBJ2-1|TRBD1|TRBV6-5
TGTGCCAGCAGGGACAGGGTGGGCTCCTACAATGAGCAGTTCTTC
CASRDRVGSYNEQFF
>many|TRBJ2-7|TRBD2|TRBV28
TGTGCCAGCACCTCTAGCGGGAAAGGATCAAGGTACGAGCAGTACTTC
CASTSSGKGSRYEQYF
>-|TRBJ1-1|TRBD1|TRBV5-1
TGCGCCAGCAGCTTGGAGGGGACAGGCTTTCCGAACACTGAAGCTTTCTTT
CASSLEGTGFPNTEAFF
>-|TRBJ2-1|-|TRBV7-3
TGTGCCAGCAGCTTAGACGGGGAGGCTGAGGATGAGCAGTTCTTC
CASSLDGEAEDEQFF
>once|TRBJ1-6|TRBD1|TRBV5-1
TGCGCCAGCAGATTTGGGACAGTCCTTGATTCACCCCTCCACTTT
CASRFGTVLDSPLHF
>-|TRBJ2-7|TRBD2|TRBV4-2
TGTGCCAGCAGCCACACAAGCGGGACTCCTAACTCCTACGAGCAGTACTTC
CASSHTSGTPNSYEQYF
>-|TRBJ2-3|-|TRBV10-1
TGCGCCAGCAGTGACCGATCAGGGGCTGGGACAGATACGCAGTATTTT
CASSDRSGAGTDTQYF
>few|TRBJ2-7|TRBD2|TRBV27
TGTGCCAGCAACTTGTTAGCGGGAGGGGAGGGCGAGCAGTACTTC
CASNLLAGGEGEQYF
>-|TRBJ1-2|TRBD1|TRBV6-5
TGTGCCAGCAGTTACCAAGACAGGGGGGCTGGCTACACCTTC
CASSYQDRGAGYTF
>-|TRBJ2-2|TRBD1|TRBV19
TGTGCCAGTAGTATTTGGGACAGGGTGACCTCCGGGGAGCTGTTTTTT
CASSIWDRVTSGELFF
>-|TRBJ2-2|-|TRBV4-2
TGTGCCAGCAGCCAAGTATGGGAGCTCGAATCGAACACCGGGGAGCTGTTTTTT
CASSQVWELESNTGELFF
>few|TRBJ1-6|-|TRBV7-3
TGTGCCAGCAGCTTAGACAGGCAATCACCCCTCCACTTT
CASSLDRQSPLHF
>-|TRBJ2-7|TRBD1|TRBV6-5
TGTGCCAGCCGTCCACAGGGGAGAAGCGAGCAGTACTTC
CASRPQGRSEQYF
>once|TRBJ1-1|-|TRBV30
TGTGCCTGGAATATCAGGGGTGGGGACACTGAAGCTTTCTTT
CAWNIRGGDTEAFF
>-|TRBJ1-1|-|TRBV29-1
TGCAGCGCCGGAAGGGCTTCTACCAGGGTGGCTTTCTTT
CSAGRASTRVAFF
>-|TRBJ1-2|-|TRBV3-1/TRBV3-2
TGTGCCAGCACCACAGTCCCAGACAGCCCAGATTCGAGTGGCTACACCTTC
CASTTVPDSPDSSGYTF